The 27 T cell receptor beta chains presented below share a single source sample, sequenced in a study of cytomegalovirus exposure and HLA in healthy donors. The PCR ran on 60 Vbeta and 13 Jbeta primers. Generated by immunoSEQ multiplex PCR, the TCRdb table keeps only in-frame clones and is missing some. The profile shows some 160,000 clones, 75% to 90% of them singletons. Specimen: PBMCs. The origin of the receptors is a woman aged 18-29 years in good health and CMV-seronegative.

V is TRBV5-4 and J is TRBJ2-6, with a weak D call TRBD2 (6 bases). Looked up from germline, CDR1 is SGHNT and CDR2 is YYREEE (reference sequence). V lost 4 bases and J lost 3, with 20 bases in between. This CDR3 spans 18 amino acids. The CDR3 loop is CASSGGSGFVGGANVLTF. CDR3 nucleotide sequence: TGTGCCAGCAGCGGGGGGAGCGGGTTCGTAGGTGGGGCCAACGTCCTGACTTTC.

The chain uses TRBV4-1 and TRBJ2-7; D is uncertain. Germline CDR1 and CDR2: MGHRA and YSYEKL. The CDR3 is made up of 12 amino acids. The V gene lost 4 bases and the J gene lost 3 bases, with 7 bases spanning the gap. The CDR3 DNA sequence: TGCGCCAGCAGCCCTGACAACTACGAGCAGTACTTC. Protein sequence: CASSPDNYEQYF.

This rearrangement joins TRBV28 to TRBJ1-2, with a tentative D call TRBD1 (6 bases). Germline V CDR1 and CDR2: MDHEN, SYDVKM. The CDR3 contains 15 residues. V was pared by 6 bases and J by 8 bases, with 22 bases between. Written as DNA, the CDR3 is TGTGCCAGCAGGACCCTGACAGGTGGGGAACGAGGCTACACCTTC. This codes for CASRTLTGGERGYTF.

The genes are TRBV19 and TRBJ2-7; TRBD1 aligns across 9 bases. This CDR3 contains 14 residues. CDR1 LNHDA and CDR2 SQIVND come from the germline V gene (reference sequence). Trimming took 3 bases from V and 3 from J; bases not matched to a gene: 3. This chain's CDR3 is CASSILDRGYEQYF. As DNA, the CDR3 is TGTGCCAGTAGTATTCTGGACAGGGGCTACGAGCAGTACTTC.

The chain uses TRBV6-5 and TRBJ1-2, with D possibly matching TRBD1 (5 bases). Germline CDR1 reads MNHEY; CDR2 reads SVGAGI. This CDR3 is 13 amino acids long. V lost 0 bases and J 8 bases, leaving 10 bases between the germline ends. The DNA of the CDR3 is TGTGCCAGCAGTTACTCGGTCACAGGCGGCTACACCTTC. Its translation: CASSYSVTGGYTF.

The CDR3 DNA sequence: TGTGCCAGCAGCTTAAGTCAGGGGCGCTTCGTCGAGCAGTACTTC. The encoded protein is CASSLSQGRFVEQYF. This chain uses TRBV13 with TRBJ2-7; TRBD1 might be the D (6 bases). Trimming removed 2 bases at V and 6 bases at J, with 17 bases between. This CDR3 is 15 amino acids long. Per germline, CDR1 PRHDT and CDR2 FYEKMQ (reference sequence).

The chain carries TRBV5-8 and TRBJ1-5; 10 nucleotides agree with TRBD1. This CDR3 has 17 amino acids. J gave up 4 bases and V 0 bases, and 7 bases lay outside the gene matches. Germline CDR1 SGHTS, CDR2 YDEGEE. CDR3 in DNA: TGTGCCAGCAGCTTGGGGCCTGGACAGGGGGATAATCAGCCCCAGCATTTT. Protein sequence: CASSLGPGQGDNQPQHF.

V is TRBV9 and J is TRBJ2-3, with D hard to call. CDR1 and CDR2 from the germline V gene are SGDLS and YYNGEE. Trimming took off 7 bases at V and 5 bases at J, with 17 bases between the two ends. The CDR3 loop spans 14 amino acids. The CDR3 DNA reads TGTGCCAGCGGAGATGCTATTTATGGAGATACGCAGTATTTT. Amino acid sequence: CASGDAIYGDTQYF.

The chain carries TRBV14 and TRBJ2-7; 7 bases line up with TRBD2. The CDR3 runs to 14 residues. Trimming at V came to 2 bases and at J to 2 bases, leaving 3 bases not matched to a gene. Germline V gene sequence: CDR1 SGHDN, CDR2 FVKESK. Written as DNA, the CDR3 is TGTGCCAGCAGCCAATCTGGGGGGGCCTACGAGCAGTACTTC. This sequence encodes CASSQSGGAYEQYF.

Concerning this clone: Germline is not matched at one junction end, which may reflect a read error. This sequence joins TRBV7-9 and TRBJ1-4, with D perhaps matching TRBD1 (6 bases). CDR3 size: 14 residues. Looked up from germline, CDR1 is SEHNR and CDR2 is FQNEAQ (reference sequence). CDR3: CSSSLQGYEEKLFF. The CDR3 DNA follows: TGTTCCAGCAGCCTACAGGGATATGAAGAAAAACTGTTTTTT. Supplemented by reference TRBV7-9 and TRBJ1-4, the full variable domain reads DTGVSQNPRHKITKRGQNVTFRCDPISEHNRLYWYRQTLGQGPEFLTYFQNEAQLEKSRLLSDRFSAERPKGSFSTLEIQRTEQGDSAMYLCSSSLQGYEEKLFFGSGTQLSVL.

This clone was found a few times. V gene TRBV7-9 combines with J gene TRBJ1-1; tentatively, D is TRBD1 (5 bases). This CDR3 is built from 13 residues. The germline V gene has CDR1 SEHNR and CDR2 FQNEAQ (reference sequence). Trimming cost V 4 bases and J 5 bases, with 11 bases left between them. This chain's CDR3 is CASSSVGGTEAFF. CDR3 DNA: TGTGCCAGCAGCTCAGTCGGGGGAACTGAAGCTTTCTTT.

Notes on this clone: An end of the junction differs from the germline gene, which may be a read error. The J gene is TRBJ1-4, the V gene TRBV23-1; the match to TRBD1 covers 8 bases. TRBV23-1 qualifies as an ORF whose function is uncertain. The CDR3 has 11 amino acids. The DNA of the CDR3 is TGCGCCAGCAGTCAAAGGACAGGGAATGATTTT. Translated: CASSQRTGNDF.

The chain recombines TRBV29-1 with TRBJ2-7; 7 bases are shared with TRBD2. Germline-derived CDR1 and CDR2 are SQVTM and ANQGSEA. There are 13 residues in the CDR3. V shed 5 bases, J shed 6 bases, and the junction held 10 bases outside the gene matches. The CDR3 DNA follows: TGCAGCGTTTTAGGTCTAGCGGCGGCCGAGCAGTACTTC. It is translated as CSVLGLAAAEQYF.

CDR3: CASSSGSRGPTEAFF. The CDR3 DNA sequence: TGTGCCAGCAGCTCGGGGAGCAGGGGGCCCACTGAAGCTTTCTTT. This chain links TRBV5-6 with TRBJ1-1, with 8 bases aligning to TRBD1. V shed 3 bases, J shed 4 bases, and the junction held 8 bases outside the gene matches. The V gene's germline CDR1 is SGHDT and CDR2 YYEEEE. This CDR3 spans 15 amino acids.

CDR3 nucleotides: TGTGCCAGCAATCCTGGGCCCAAACTAGCGGGAGGGGCTAATGAGCAGTTCTTC. This gives the protein CASNPGPKLAGGANEQFF. The chain is built from TRBV28 and TRBJ2-1, with 13 nucleotides matching TRBD2. The CDR3 runs to 18 residues. Germline V lookup: CDR1 MDHEN, CDR2 SYDVKM. J was trimmed by 7 bases and V by 7 bases; bases with no gene match: 16.

This clone was recorded a few times. The chain recombines TRBV6-1 with TRBJ1-1, with 7 bases that match TRBD1. This CDR3 is 13 amino acids long. The J segment lost 4 bases and the V segment lost 5 bases, leaving 4 bases of the junction unmatched. Germline CDR1 and CDR2: MNHNS and SASEGT. The CDR3 sequence: CASSLSGGTEAFF. CDR3 coding DNA: TGTGCCAGCAGTCTATCAGGGGGCACTGAAGCTTTCTTT.

This chain connects TRBV27 to TRBJ2-2, with 7 bases fitting TRBD1. J was trimmed by 0 bases and V by 4 bases; bases with no gene match: 8. Germline V gene lookup returns CDR1 MNHEY and CDR2 SMNVEV (reference sequence). The length of the CDR3 is 17 residues. In DNA, the CDR3 is TGTGCCAGCAGTTCTGGGACAGAGTACACGAACACCGGGGAGCTGTTTTTT. Its translation is CASSSGTEYTNTGELFF.

This chain uses TRBV29-1 with TRBJ1-4; D unclear. The V gene lost 4 bases and the J gene lost 7 bases, with 13 bases spanning the gap. The CDR3 loop spans 13 amino acids. CDR1 SQVTM and CDR2 ANQGSEA come from the germline V gene. The CDR3 is CSVARREGEKLFF. DNA for the CDR3: TGCAGCGTTGCGCGGAGGGAGGGTGAAAAACTGTTTTTT.

This chain connects TRBV10-3 to TRBJ1-2; D remains unclear. CDR1 and CDR2 (germline): ENHRY, SYGVKD. This CDR3 is built from 15 residues. Trimming removed 0 bases from V and 4 bases from J, with 12 bases in between. The CDR3 spells CAISESTGVFYGYTF. The CDR3 DNA sequence: TGTGCCATCAGTGAGTCGACGGGAGTGTTCTATGGCTACACCTTC.

The chain employs TRBV2 and TRBJ1-4; D not certain. V was trimmed by 4 bases and J by 3 bases, leaving 9 bases between them. The CDR3 consists of 14 residues. Looked up from germline, CDR1 is SNHLY and CDR2 is FYNNEI. The CDR3 loop is CASSVGPANEKLFF. The CDR3 nucleotides are TGTGCCAGCAGTGTTGGGCCGGCTAATGAAAAACTGTTTTTT.

The chain has TRBV6-1 and TRBJ2-5; D may be TRBD1 (6 bases). The CDR3 consists of 15 residues. Trimming took off 2 bases at V and 0 bases at J, with 10 bases between the two ends. CDR1 and CDR2 (germline): MNHNS, SASEGT. CDR3 nucleotides: TGTGCCAGCAGTGAACCTCGGGACAACCAAGAGACCCAGTACTTC. This codes for CASSEPRDNQETQYF.

This clone was seen a few times. The V and J genes are TRBV5-5 and TRBJ2-1; maybe TRBD1 (5 bases). Germline loops: CDR1 SGHKS, CDR2 YYEKEE (reference sequence). V was shortened by 0 bases and J by 9 bases, with 10 bases between the two germline ends. There are 13 residues in the CDR3. The chain's CDR3 is CASSLEGRGEQFF. For the CDR3, the DNA is TGTGCCAGCAGCTTGGAGGGAAGGGGTGAGCAGTTCTTC.

For the CDR3, the DNA is TGTGCCTGGAATTCGTGGCAGGGGAACTATGGCTACACCTTC. Translating it yields CAWNSWQGNYGYTF. The chain has TRBV30 and TRBJ1-2, with D maybe TRBD1 (6 bases). The germline V and J ends were trimmed by 4 bases and 2 bases, with 14 bases remaining between them. The length of the CDR3 is 14 residues. Germline V CDR1 and CDR2: GTSNPN, SVGIG (reference sequence).

This rearrangement joins TRBV7-8 to TRBJ2-2; D is unresolved. The CDR3 runs 13 residues. Germline loops: CDR1 SGHVS, CDR2 FQNEAQ. Trimming removed 2 bases from V and 6 bases from J, with 7 bases in between. DNA of the CDR3: TGTGCCAGCAGCTTAATGGTAGCCGGGGAGCTGTTTTTT. This sequence encodes CASSLMVAGELFF.

J is TRBJ2-7 and V is TRBV5-1; 11 positions agree with TRBD2. Trimming cost V 4 bases and J 5 bases; bases outside gene matches: 11. Germline V gene lookup returns CDR1 SGHRS and CDR2 YFSETQ. The length of the CDR3 is 16 residues. The CDR3 coding sequence is TGCGCCAGCAGCCAGGGGAGTAGCGGGGGGGCTGACGAGCAGTACTTC. This sequence encodes CASSQGSSGGADEQYF.

This chain joins TRBV30 and TRBJ2-1, with 13 nucleotides matching TRBD2. With V trimmed by 4 bases and J by 3 bases, 6 bases remained unmatched. Germline CDR1 GTSNPN, CDR2 SVGIG (reference sequence). CDR3 length equals 16 residues. Here the CDR3 reads CAWTGLAGEFYNEQFF. CDR3 nucleotide sequence: TGTGCCTGGACCGGACTAGCGGGGGAATTCTACAATGAGCAGTTCTTC.

The genes are TRBV2 and TRBJ2-7; the match to TRBD2 covers 7 bases. Germline assignment: CDR1 SNHLY and CDR2 FYNNEI. With V trimmed by 4 bases and J by 7 bases, 16 bases remained unmatched. The length of the CDR3 is 16 residues. The CDR3 reads CASSVRNLRESGEQYF. The DNA of the CDR3 is TGTGCCAGCAGTGTTCGAAACTTGCGGGAGAGCGGGGAGCAGTACTTC.